The 5 T cell receptor beta chains reported below all come from one sample, sequenced in a study of control samples from healthy donors and cancer patients. The method was immunoSEQ multiplex PCR; TCRdb's version includes in-frame clones alone and lacks a portion of them. The repertoire holds around 94,000 clones, with 70% to 90% as singletons. Sequenced: blood. The receptors stem from a woman aged 50 to 60 in good health.

The chain recombines TRBV11-1 with TRBJ2-1, with 8 bases matching TRBD2. The V and J ends lost 5 bases and 4 bases, in that order; junction bases with no gene match: 10. Germline V gives CDR1 SGHAT, CDR2 FQDESV (reference sequence). The CDR3 runs 16 residues. The CDR3 sequence is CASSPKAGEGYNEQFF. CDR3 nucleotide sequence: TGTGCCAGCAGCCCCAAAGCGGGAGAAGGGTACAATGAGCAGTTCTTC.

The V call is TRBV27, the J call TRBJ1-2; TRBD1 matches 9 bases. Germline V gives CDR1 MNHEY, CDR2 SMNVEV (reference sequence). V lost 4 bases and J lost 5; bases outside the gene matches: 8. CDR3 length: 15 amino acids. The CDR3 spells CASSSQVGTGYGYTF. The CDR3 bases are TGTGCCAGCAGTTCCCAGGTCGGGACAGGGTATGGCTACACCTTC.

The J gene is TRBJ1-2, the V gene TRBV7-2; D not resolved. Trimming shortened V by 4 bases and J by 4 bases, and 10 bases separated the two germline ends. The germline V gene has CDR1 SGHTA and CDR2 FQGNSA. There are 13 residues in the CDR3. As DNA, the CDR3 is TGTGCCAGCAGCTCCCCCGGACCCTATGGCTACACCTTC. Encoded protein: CASSSPGPYGYTF.

The CDR3 DNA sequence: TGTGCCAGCAGCAGGCGACTAGCGGGAGATCACAAGGATGAGCAGTTCTTC. It translates to CASSRRLAGDHKDEQFF. This sequence joins TRBV5-6 and TRBJ2-1, with 12 nucleotides matching TRBD2. The CDR3 spans 17 residues. Trimming removed 4 bases from V and 8 bases from J; junction bases left unmatched: 13. The germline gives CDR1 SGHDT, CDR2 YYEEEE.

This clone turned up a few times. V usage is TRBV7-8 and J usage is TRBJ1-2; D gene uncertain. Germline CDR1 and CDR2: SGHVS and FQNEAQ. The length of the CDR3 is 12 residues. V lost 1 base to trimming and J lost 8 bases, with 8 bases between them. The CDR3 DNA reads as TGTGCCAGCAGCTTAGGAGGGCGCGGCTACACCTTC. Translating gives CASSLGGRGYTF.